These 2 T cell receptor beta chains were sequenced from one sample in a study of cytomegalovirus exposure and HLA in healthy donors. The PCR was carried out with 60 Vbeta primers and 13 Jbeta primers. Data came from immunoSEQ multiplex PCR; TCRdb stores just in-frame clones and leaves some out. The sample lists 99,000 or so clones; over 9.5% were seen once. Sequencing used PBMCs. The receptors stem from a man in his forties or fifties in good health and CMV-seropositive.

This clone came up a few times. The chain is built from TRBV6-5 and TRBJ2-7; D unresolved. Trimming took off 4 bases at V and 3 bases at J, with 4 bases between the two ends. In germline, CDR1 is MNHEY, CDR2 SVGAGI. The CDR3 contains 11 residues. This CDR3 reads CASSFRYEQYF. The CDR3 region has the DNA TGTGCCAGCAGTTTCCGCTACGAGCAGTACTTC.

This clone was seen only a few times. The rearrangement joins TRBV4-2 to TRBJ1-2, with D perhaps TRBD1 (5 bases). The CDR3 is 16 residues long. V was trimmed by 1 base and J by 2 bases, leaving 14 bases between them. Germline CDR1 and CDR2: LGHNA and YNFKEQ. CDR3 DNA sequence: TGTGCCAGCAGCCAAGTGAGTGGGCGGGGGAACTATGGCTACACCTTC. Translation gives CASSQVSGRGNYGYTF.